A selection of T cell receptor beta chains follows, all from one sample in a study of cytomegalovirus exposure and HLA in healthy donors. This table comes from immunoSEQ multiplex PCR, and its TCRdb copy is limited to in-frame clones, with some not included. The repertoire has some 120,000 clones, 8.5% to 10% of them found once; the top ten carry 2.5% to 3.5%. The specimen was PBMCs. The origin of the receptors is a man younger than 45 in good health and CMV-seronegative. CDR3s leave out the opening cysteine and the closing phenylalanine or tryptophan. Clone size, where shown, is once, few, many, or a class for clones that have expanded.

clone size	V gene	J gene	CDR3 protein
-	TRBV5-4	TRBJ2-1	ASSPAGGLTMGQF
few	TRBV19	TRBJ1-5	ASSTLRGVISQPQH
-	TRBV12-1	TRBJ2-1	ASRAHLALAGGTLYNEQF
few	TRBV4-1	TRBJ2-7	ASSHAPRTIADEQY
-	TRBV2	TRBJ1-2	ASNRDRGNYGYT
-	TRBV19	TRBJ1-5	ASSIRGRGQPQH
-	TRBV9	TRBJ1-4	ASSVGPGSATNEKLF
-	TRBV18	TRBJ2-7	ASSQGQQPTYEQY
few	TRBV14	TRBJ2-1	ASSQLAGRSSYNEQF
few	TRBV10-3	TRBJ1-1	AISEGQGARDPEAF
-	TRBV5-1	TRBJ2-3	ASSLGGIQDTQY